This T cell receptor beta chain was obtained from a study of T cells in Graves' hyperthyroidism and ophthalmopathy. Study-level findings and limits: Most thyroid clonotypes that were expanded above 0.001 also turned up in blood.

This clonotype appeared many times. Its antigen is as yet unknown. Trimming at V came to 5 bases and at J to 7 bases, leaving 7 bases not matched to a gene. CDR3 length: 13 residues. Per germline, CDR1 SGHTA and CDR2 FQGNSA. Amplification targeted TCR beta CDR3 regions from RNA transcripts. Initially, a first-round RT-PCR of the TCR CDR3 employed the HTBI primer set. One entry per CDR3 protein, called by TCRdb with MiXCR from the multiplex PCR reads. The data contain approximately 95,000 distinct CDR3 sequences, 35% to 50% of them seen just once; the ten biggest clones take up more than 8.5%. The specimen was peripheral blood or thyroid tissue (not recorded which). This clonotype was obtained from a woman under 40 with Graves' hyperthyroidism. The chain links TRBV7-2 to TRBJ1-2; 7 positions agree with TRBD1. The CDR3 is CASSTRQGGGYTF. The CDR3 nucleotides read TGTGCCAGCAGCACCCGACAGGGTGGTGGCTACACCTTC.